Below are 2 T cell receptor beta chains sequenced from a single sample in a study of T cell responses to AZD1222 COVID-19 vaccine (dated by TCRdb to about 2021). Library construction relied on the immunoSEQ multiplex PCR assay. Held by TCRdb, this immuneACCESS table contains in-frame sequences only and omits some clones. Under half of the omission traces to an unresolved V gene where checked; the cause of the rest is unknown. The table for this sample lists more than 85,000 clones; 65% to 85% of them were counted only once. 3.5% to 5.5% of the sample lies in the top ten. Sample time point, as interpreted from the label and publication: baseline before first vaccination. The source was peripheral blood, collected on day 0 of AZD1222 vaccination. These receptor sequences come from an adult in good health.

The CDR3 is CASSFDPTGASSNQPQHF. The CDR3 DNA sequence: TGTGCCAGCAGCTTCGATCCTACAGGGGCTTCAAGCAATCAGCCCCAGCATTTT. This chain links TRBV7-2 with TRBJ1-5, with TRBD1 matching 7 bases. Germline CDR1 is SGHTA and CDR2 is FQGNSA. V lost 3 bases to trimming and J lost 1 base; unmatched junction nucleotides: 12. The CDR3 consists of 18 residues.

CDR3 in DNA: TGTGCCAGTAGTCGGCAGAGCAATCAGCCCCAGCATTTT. Translated, it gives CASSRQSNQPQHF. The chain uses TRBV19 and TRBJ1-5, with D unresolved. The V end was cut by 5 bases, the J end by 1 base, with 6 bases between. In germline, CDR1 is LNHDA, CDR2 SQIVND (reference sequence). CDR3 length: 13 residues.